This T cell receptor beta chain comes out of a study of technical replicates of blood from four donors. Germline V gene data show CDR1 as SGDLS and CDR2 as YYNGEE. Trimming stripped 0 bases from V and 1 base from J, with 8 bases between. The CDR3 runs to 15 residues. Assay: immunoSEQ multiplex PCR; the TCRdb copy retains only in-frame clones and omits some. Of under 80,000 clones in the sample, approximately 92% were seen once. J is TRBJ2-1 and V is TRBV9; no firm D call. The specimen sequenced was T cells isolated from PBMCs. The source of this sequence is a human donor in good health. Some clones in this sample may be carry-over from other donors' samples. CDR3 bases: TGTGCCAGCAGCGTAGATCTAGGATCCTACAATGAGCAGTTCTTC. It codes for CASSVDLGSYNEQFF. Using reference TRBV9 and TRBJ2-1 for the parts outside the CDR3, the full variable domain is DSGVTQTPKHLITATGQRVTLRCSPRSGDLSVYWYQQSLDQGLQFLIQYYNGEERAKGNILERFSAQQFPDLHSELNLSSLELGDSALYFCASSVDLGSYNEQFFGPGTRLTVL.